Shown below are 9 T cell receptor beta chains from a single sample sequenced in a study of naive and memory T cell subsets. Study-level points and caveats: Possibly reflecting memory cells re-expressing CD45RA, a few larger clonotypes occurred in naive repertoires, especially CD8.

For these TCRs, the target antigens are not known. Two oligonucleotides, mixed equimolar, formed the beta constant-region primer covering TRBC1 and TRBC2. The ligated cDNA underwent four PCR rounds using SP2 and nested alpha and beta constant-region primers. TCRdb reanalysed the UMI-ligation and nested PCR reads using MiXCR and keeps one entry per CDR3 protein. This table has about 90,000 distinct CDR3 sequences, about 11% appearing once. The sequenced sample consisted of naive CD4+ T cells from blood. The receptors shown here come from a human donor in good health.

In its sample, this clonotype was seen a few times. CDR3 amino acids: CSVGRGSADTQYF. As DNA, the CDR3 is TGCAGCGTTGGCCGCGGCTCCGCAGATACGCAGTATTTT. The chain couples TRBV29-1 to TRBJ2-3; D remains unclear. Germline V gives CDR1 SQVTM, CDR2 ANQGSEA. The CDR3 covers 13 residues. Trimming pared 4 bases from V and 4 bases from J, leaving 12 bases between.

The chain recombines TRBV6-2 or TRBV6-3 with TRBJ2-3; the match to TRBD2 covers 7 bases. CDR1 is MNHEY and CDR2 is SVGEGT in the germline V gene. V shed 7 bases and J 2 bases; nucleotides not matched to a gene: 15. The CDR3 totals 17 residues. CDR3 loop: CASTRILASSTTDTQYF. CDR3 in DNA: TGTGCCAGCACCCGGATACTAGCGTCATCCACCACAGATACGCAGTATTTT.

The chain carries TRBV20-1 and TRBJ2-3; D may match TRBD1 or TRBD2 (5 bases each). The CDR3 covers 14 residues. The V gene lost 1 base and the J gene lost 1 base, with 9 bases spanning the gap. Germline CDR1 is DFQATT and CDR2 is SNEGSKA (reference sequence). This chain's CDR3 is CSARGTGRTDTQYF. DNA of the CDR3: TGCAGTGCTAGAGGAACGGGGCGCACAGATACGCAGTATTTT.

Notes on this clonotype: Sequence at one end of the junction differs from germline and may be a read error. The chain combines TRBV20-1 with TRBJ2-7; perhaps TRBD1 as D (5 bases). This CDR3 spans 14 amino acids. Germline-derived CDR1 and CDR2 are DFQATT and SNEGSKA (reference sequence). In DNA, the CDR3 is TGCAGTGCTAGAGTTGTCCAGGGTGGATACGAGCATTACTTC. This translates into CSARVVQGGYEHYF.

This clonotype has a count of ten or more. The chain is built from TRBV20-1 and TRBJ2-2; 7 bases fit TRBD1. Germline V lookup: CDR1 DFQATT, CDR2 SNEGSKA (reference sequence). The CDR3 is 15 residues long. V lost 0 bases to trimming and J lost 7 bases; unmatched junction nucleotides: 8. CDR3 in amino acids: CSARDNRGRVGELFF. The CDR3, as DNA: TGCAGTGCTAGAGATAATAGGGGGCGGGTCGGGGAGCTGTTTTTT.

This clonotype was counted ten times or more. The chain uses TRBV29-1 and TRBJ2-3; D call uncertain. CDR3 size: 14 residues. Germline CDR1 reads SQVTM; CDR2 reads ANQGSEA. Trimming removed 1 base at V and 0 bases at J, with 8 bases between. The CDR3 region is CSVEGRLSTDTQYF. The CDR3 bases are TGCAGCGTTGAAGGTCGCCTTAGCACAGATACGCAGTATTTT.

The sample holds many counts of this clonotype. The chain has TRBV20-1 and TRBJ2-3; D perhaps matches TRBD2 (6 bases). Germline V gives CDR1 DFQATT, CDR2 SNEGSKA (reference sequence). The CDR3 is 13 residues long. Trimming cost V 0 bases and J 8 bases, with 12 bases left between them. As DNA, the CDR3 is TGCAGTGCTAGAGACCCGGGACTCCCTACGCAGTATTTT. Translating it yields CSARDPGLPTQYF.

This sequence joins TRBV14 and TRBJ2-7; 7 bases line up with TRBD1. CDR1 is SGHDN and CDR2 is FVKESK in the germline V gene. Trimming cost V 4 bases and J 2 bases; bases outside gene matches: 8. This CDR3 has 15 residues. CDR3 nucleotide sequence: TGTGCCAGCAGCCGTCAATCCGGGACAGCCTACGAGCAGTACTTC. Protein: CASSRQSGTAYEQYF.

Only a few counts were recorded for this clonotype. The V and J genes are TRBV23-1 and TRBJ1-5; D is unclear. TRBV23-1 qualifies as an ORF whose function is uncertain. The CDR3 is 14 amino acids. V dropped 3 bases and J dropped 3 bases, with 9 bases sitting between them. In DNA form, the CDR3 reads TGCGCCAGCAGTCAGGACCGGGACAATCAGCCCCAGCATTTT. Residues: CASSQDRDNQPQHF.